This T cell receptor beta chain is drawn from a study of CD8 T cells in ankylosing spondylitis. This clonotype was seen only a few times. The antigen is unknown. Findings and caveats of the study: Earlier reports found some motif variants in synovial fluid and blood in reactive arthritis.

TCRdb reanalysed the 5' RACE reads using MiXCR and keeps one entry per CDR3 protein. In the table there are hundreds of thousands of distinct CDR3 sequences, approximately 22% of which are singletons. This clonotype was sampled from a male donor with ankylosing spondylitis or in good health (not recorded which). The sample taken for sequencing was blood, either unsorted or a sorted T cell fraction (not recorded which).

The CDR3 loop reads CASSLFGTDDSSYEQYF. The CDR3, as DNA: TGTGCCAGCAGTTTATTTGGGACAGACGACAGCTCCTACGAGCAGTACTTC. This rearrangement joins TRBV27 to TRBJ2-7, with 7 bases aligning to TRBD1. Trimming removed 1 base from V and 0 bases from J; junction bases left unmatched: 9. CDR1 and CDR2 from the germline V gene are MNHEY and SMNVEV (reference sequence). The CDR3 consists of 17 residues.